In its sample, the clone carrying this T cell receptor (beta chain) was seen a few times. Authors' methods: The assay estimated nucleated cells by amplifying reference gene primers. The data were produced by immunoSEQ multiplex PCR, yet TCRdb's version contains in-frame clones alone and is incomplete. That table furnishes V, J and clone size, whereas the DNA furnished D and trimming. The sample consists of roughly 100,000 clones, 86% of them appearing once. Trimming left V 5 bases short and J 3 bases short, with 20 bases between. Germline CDR1 SGHVS, CDR2 FQNEAQ. The length of the CDR3 is 17 residues. This sample was taken from a study of blood T cell repertoires in COVID-19. Whole-study context: Samples taken during acute and convalescent COVID-19 were collected in the United States, Italy and Spain. T cells, B-cell-depleted T cells, or PBMCs supplied cDNA or gDNA.

The sequence was collected from an elderly man with acute or convalescent COVID-19. V gene TRBV7-8 combines with J gene TRBJ2-1; maybe TRBD2 (5 bases). Material: peripheral blood. CDR3 nucleotide sequence: TGTGCCAGCAGCCTTAGTGGTACTGGCGGAGGCTACAATGAGCAGTTCTTC. Amino acid sequence: CASSLSGTGGGYNEQFF.